A single sample gave rise to the 27 T cell receptor beta chains below, sequenced in a study of T cell repertoires in cytomegalovirus infection. TCRdb redid the calling of the reads with MiXCR, one entry per CDR3 protein. The data contain some 400,000 distinct CDR3 sequences, 25% to 40% of them singletons. The sequencing sample was made of PBMCs. The receptors were sampled from a human donor in good health (CMV status not recorded). Some clones in this sample may be carry-over from other donors' samples.

This chain links TRBV6-8 with TRBJ2-1, with D unclear. The ends were cut back, 0 bases at V and 4 bases at J, with 4 bases in the middle. Germline-derived CDR1 and CDR2 are MNHGY and SAAAGT. This CDR3 has 13 residues. As DNA, the CDR3 is TGTGCCAGCAGTTACTCGATGTACAATGAGCAGTTCTTC. It yields the protein CASSYSMYNEQFF.

This rearrangement joins TRBV25-1 to TRBJ2-3; no clear D. The CDR3 length is 13 residues. CDR1 is MGHDK, CDR2 SYGVNS, per germline. V shed 3 bases and J shed 7 bases, with 11 bases lying between them. The CDR3 DNA reads TGTGCCAGCAGTGATAGACTCGCTCATACGCAGTATTTT. Protein: CASSDRLAHTQYF.

The rearrangement links TRBV12-5 to TRBJ1-1; TRBD1 matches 10 bases. The germline V gene has CDR1 LGHNT and CDR2 FRNRAP. V lost 4 bases, J lost 6 bases, and 8 bases stayed unmatched. The CDR3 has 15 amino acids. The CDR3 nucleotides read TGTGCTAGTGGTTATCCCGGGACAGGGGCTGCTGAAGCTTTCTTT. This codes for CASGYPGTGAAEAFF.

The CDR3 loop reads CASSQDGGYQPQHF. CDR3 nucleotide sequence: TGCGCCAGCAGCCAAGATGGGGGTTATCAGCCCCAGCATTTT. The chain is built from TRBV4-1 and TRBJ1-5; D is perhaps TRBD1 (5 bases). The CDR3 spans 14 residues. Deletions cut 0 bases from V and 5 bases from J, with 8 bases between. Germline CDR1 reads MGHRA; CDR2 reads YSYEKL.

V gene TRBV6-1 combines with J gene TRBJ2-3; the D is unclear. The CDR3 has 16 amino acids. Germline V gives CDR1 MNHNS, CDR2 SASEGT. V lost 10 bases and J 2 bases, leaving 22 bases between the germline ends. As DNA, the CDR3 is TGTGCCACCTCAGTTTTTGACCGACTCTTCACAGATACGCAGTATTTT. Translating gives CATSVFDRLFTDTQYF.

The chain joins TRBV14 to TRBJ1-2; the D gene is possibly TRBD1 (5 bases). The CDR3 totals 15 residues. With 4 bases removed from V and 7 bases from J, the gap between germline ends came to 19 bases. Germline CDR1 is SGHDN and CDR2 is FVKESK. The CDR3 bases are TGTGCCAGCAGCCGAACCCAGGGTGATCCTCGTGGCTACACCTTC. Protein: CASSRTQGDPRGYTF.

Of note for this clonotype: This could be a read error, since a much larger clone is one nucleotide away. The chain carries TRBV7-2 and TRBJ2-1, with 10 bases lining up with TRBD1. This CDR3 is built from 16 residues. The germline CDR1 and CDR2 sequences are SGHTA and FQGNSA. After removal of 3 bases from V and 9 bases from J, the junction contained 11 bases not matched to a gene. Here the CDR3 reads CASSFRPGQGSSEQFF. CDR3 nucleotides: TGTGCCAGCAGCTTCCGCCCGGGACAGGGGAGTAGTGAGCAGTTCTTC. Supplemented by reference TRBV7-2 and TRBJ2-1, the full variable domain reads GAGVSQSPSNKVTEKGKDVELRCDPISGHTALYWYRQSLGQGLEFLIYFQGNSAPDKSGLPSDRFSAERTGGSVSTLTIQRTQQEDSAVYLCASSFRPGQGSSEQFFGPGTRLTVL.

This clonotype has ten or more counts. This chain joins TRBV25-1 and TRBJ2-3; 10 bases align to TRBD2. Germline CDR1 MGHDK, CDR2 SYGVNS. V lost 6 bases and J lost 4; bases outside the gene matches: 7. CDR3 length: 15 amino acids. Written as DNA, the CDR3 is TGTGCCAGCAGAGGAGCGGGGGGGCGTGCAGATACGCAGTATTTT. As protein: CASRGAGGRADTQYF. The variable domain in full, with the rest retrieved from reference TRBV25-1 and TRBJ2-3, is EADIYQTPRYLVIGTGKKITLECSQTMGHDKMYWYQQDPGMELHLIHYSYGVNSTEKGDLSSESTVSRIRTEHFPLTLESARPSHTSQYLCASRGAGGRADTQYFGPGTRLTVL.

This chain links TRBV6-1 with TRBJ2-7; D possibly corresponds to TRBD1 (6 bases). There are 15 residues in the CDR3. From germline, CDR1 is MNHNS and CDR2 SASEGT. V was trimmed by 3 bases and J by 0 bases, leaving 12 bases between them. CDR3 sequence reads: CASSDGDRSSYEQYF. In nucleotides, the CDR3 is TGTGCCAGCAGTGATGGAGACAGGAGCTCCTACGAGCAGTACTTC.

This clonotype showed up just a few times. In DNA form, the CDR3 reads TGTGCCAGCAGTTACGTGCCCCCAGGAGGGTCGACCGGCTACACCTTC. As protein: CASSYVPPGGSTGYTF. The V and J genes are TRBV6-6 and TRBJ1-2; no firm D call. With 2 bases removed from V and 8 bases from J, the gap between germline ends came to 21 bases. There are 16 residues in the CDR3. From germline, CDR1 is MNHNY and CDR2 SVGAGI (reference sequence).

This clonotype was seen a handful of times. The rearrangement links TRBV7-9 to TRBJ2-7; TRBD2 might be the D (7 bases). Germline V gene data show CDR1 as SEHNR and CDR2 as FQNEAQ (reference sequence). The CDR3 length is 15 residues. Trimming took 5 bases from V and 5 from J, leaving 19 bases between them. CDR3 sequence reads: CASSILGGAGDEQYF. The CDR3 bases are TGTGCCAGCAGCATTCTGGGGGGGGCAGGAGACGAGCAGTACTTC.

The rearrangement links TRBV29-1 to TRBJ2-1; no definite D call. V was clipped by 4 bases and J by 10 bases, with 20 bases between them. Germline V gene data show CDR1 as SQVTM and CDR2 as ANQGSEA. The CDR3 is 14 residues long. This CDR3 is CSVGSRQYHGEQFF. The CDR3 DNA sequence: TGCAGCGTTGGGTCCCGCCAATATCATGGAGAGCAGTTCTTC.

The chain couples TRBV28 to TRBJ2-5; maybe TRBD2 (7 bases). Germline CDR1 reads MDHEN; CDR2 reads SYDVKM. CDR3 length: 15 residues. The ends were cut back, 3 bases at V and 3 bases at J, with 14 bases in the middle. As DNA, the CDR3 is TGTGCCAGCAGTTTTTGGGGGGGCGGAAAAGAGACCCAGTACTTC. Amino acids: CASSFWGGGKETQYF.

This clonotype was counted only a few times. The V gene is TRBV14, the J gene TRBJ1-2; TRBD1 is a possible D gene (6 bases). The V and J ends lost 4 bases and 8 bases respectively, with 14 bases between them. In germline, CDR1 is SGHDN, CDR2 FVKESK. This CDR3 is built from 13 residues. This chain's CDR3 is CASSRTGYLGYTF. CDR3 in DNA: TGTGCCAGCAGCCGTACAGGGTACCTCGGCTACACCTTC.

The rearrangement uses TRBV11-3 and TRBJ2-3; 8 bases align to TRBD2. From germline, CDR1 is SGHNT and CDR2 YENEEA. The trim removed 0 bases at V and 2 bases at J, leaving 1 base unmatched. The CDR3 has 15 residues. The CDR3 DNA sequence: TGTGCCAGCAGCTTAGACGGGGGGGACACAGATACGCAGTATTTT. Translating it yields CASSLDGGDTDTQYF.

The rearrangement joins TRBV29-1 to TRBJ1-2; weak D call: TRBD1 (6 bases). Germline loops: CDR1 SQVTM, CDR2 ANQGSEA. The CDR3 has 13 amino acids. Between the trimmed V and J ends, which lost 6 bases and 7 bases, there was a span of 18 bases. The CDR3 is CSVYPPGGGGYTF. Written as DNA, the CDR3 is TGCAGCGTCTACCCCCCGGGGGGCGGTGGCTACACCTTC.

The rearrangement links TRBV19 to TRBJ1-1; the D gene is possibly TRBD1 (6 bases). CDR3 length: 15 amino acids. The V and J ends lost 3 bases and 8 bases respectively, with 19 bases between them. From germline, CDR1 is LNHDA and CDR2 SQIVND (reference sequence). This chain's CDR3 is CASSMMTGRGREAFF. The CDR3 DNA sequence: TGTGCCAGTAGTATGATGACAGGCCGGGGTAGAGAAGCTTTCTTT.

This clonotype occurred a few times. The rearrangement joins TRBV6-2 or TRBV6-3 to TRBJ2-1; TRBD2 matches at 12 bases. The V gene's germline CDR1 is MNHEY and CDR2 SVGEGT. The CDR3 is 18 residues long. V lost 3 bases and J lost 12; bases outside the gene matches: 18. The CDR3 loop is CASSYTGLAGSLNPGQFF. The CDR3 region has the DNA TGTGCCAGCAGTTATACTGGACTAGCGGGGTCTCTTAACCCTGGGCAGTTCTTC.

This clonotype came up a few times. The chain couples TRBV5-1 to TRBJ2-1; 11 bases agree with TRBD2. CDR3 size: 15 residues. The germline V gene encodes CDR1 SGHRS and CDR2 YFSETQ. V was pared by 4 bases and J by 6 bases, with 6 bases of the junction left unmatched. As DNA, the CDR3 is TGCGCCAGCAGCCAACTAGCGGGGGTTCGCAATGAGCAGTTCTTC. Its translation: CASSQLAGVRNEQFF.

The sample holds many counts of this clonotype. V is TRBV2 and J is TRBJ1-6; D may be TRBD1 (5 bases). CDR1 and CDR2 from the germline V gene are SNHLY and FYNNEI. V lost 9 bases and J lost 4, with 10 bases in between. CDR3 length equals 13 residues. CDR3 in amino acids: CARTGPYNSPLHF. CDR3 DNA sequence: TGTGCCAGGACGGGACCTTATAATTCACCCCTCCACTTT.

The sample holds a few counts of this clonotype. This chain connects TRBV14 to TRBJ1-2; D is unresolved. The CDR3 runs to 13 residues. Germline V gene data show CDR1 as SGHDN and CDR2 as FVKESK. Between the trimmed V and J ends, which lost 0 bases and 8 bases, there was a span of 10 bases. The CDR3 protein is CASSQDRGFGYTF. The CDR3 DNA reads TGTGCCAGCAGCCAAGACCGGGGATTCGGCTACACCTTC.

Ten or more counts support this clonotype. The J gene is TRBJ2-5, the V gene TRBV7-8, with 7 bases that match TRBD1. V shed 1 base, J shed 3 bases, and the junction held 5 bases outside the gene matches. CDR1 and CDR2 (germline): SGHVS, FQNEAQ. The CDR3 is made up of 15 amino acids. The CDR3 bases are TGTGCCAGCAGCTTAGTGGCCGACAGGGAAGAGACCCAGTACTTC. Its protein is CASSLVADREETQYF.

The sample holds many counts of this clonotype. This chain connects TRBV7-2 to TRBJ1-1; no firm D call. This CDR3 comprises 15 residues. Between the trimmed V and J ends, which lost 7 bases and 1 base, there was a span of 16 bases. In germline, CDR1 is SGHTA, CDR2 FQGNSA. CDR3 loop: CASTHSLGRNTEAFF. The CDR3 region has the DNA TGTGCCAGCACCCACTCCCTAGGGCGGAACACTGAAGCTTTCTTT.

This clonotype was seen at least ten times. The chain has TRBV7-6 and TRBJ1-1; 9 bases align to TRBD1. Germline V CDR1 and CDR2: SGHVS, FNYEAQ. This CDR3 is 15 amino acids long. V lost 5 bases, J lost 3 bases, and 7 bases stayed unmatched. CDR3 sequence reads: CASSPQGAGYTEAFF. The CDR3 DNA is TGTGCCAGCAGCCCACAGGGGGCTGGATACACTGAAGCTTTCTTT.

A few counts support this clonotype. The chain joins TRBV27 to TRBJ1-5; tentative D call: TRBD1 (6 bases). Trimming removed 5 bases at V and 3 bases at J, with 20 bases between. The CDR3 has 17 residues. Per the germline V gene, CDR1 is MNHEY and CDR2 is SMNVEV (reference sequence). CDR3 coding DNA: TGTGCCAGCAGTCAATCCGGACAGTTTAACCTCAATCAGCCCCAGCATTTT. Translated, it gives CASSQSGQFNLNQPQHF.

J is TRBJ1-3 and V is TRBV12-3 or TRBV12-4, with a possible D match to TRBD1 (5 bases). Trimming pared 6 bases from V and 0 bases from J, leaving 18 bases between. This CDR3 has 17 residues. The CDR3 region is CASSLSGGGSSGNTIYF. The CDR3 DNA is TGTGCCAGCAGCCTTAGCGGGGGGGGAAGCTCTGGAAACACCATATATTTT.

The chain recombines TRBV27 with TRBJ1-2; no firm D call. CDR1 is MNHEY, CDR2 SMNVEV, per germline (reference sequence). The V end was cut by 0 bases, the J end by 2 bases, with 13 bases between. The CDR3 runs 16 residues. The CDR3 loop reads CASSLSLGSVNYGYTF. The CDR3 DNA reads as TGTGCCAGCAGTTTATCTTTGGGATCAGTAAACTATGGCTACACCTTC.